The present TCR beta chain was sequenced within a study of blood T cell repertoires in COVID-19. Study summary: Researchers got acute and convalescent COVID-19 samples from the United States, Italy and Spain. Nucleic acid was either cDNA or gDNA, and it came from T cells, B-cell-depleted T cells, or PBMCs.

Original methodology: Reference gene primer amplification yielded estimated nucleated cell counts. TCRdb's copy holds only in-frame clones and misses some; the assay was immunoSEQ multiplex PCR. Clone size and V and J calls were adopted from that table, with D and trimming inferred from the DNA. There are tens of thousands of clones in the sample; around 90% occur only once, and 4.5% to 7% lies in the top ten. Germline values: CDR1 LNHDA, CDR2 SQIVND (reference sequence). Trimming stripped 3 bases from V and 1 base from J, with 7 bases between. The CDR3 extends over 13 amino acids. Input material: peripheral blood. The TCR sequence derives from a man in his forties or fifties with active COVID-19. The rearrangement uses TRBV19 and TRBJ2-7; no reliable D call. This chain's CDR3 is CASSIGRSYEQYF. DNA for the CDR3: TGTGCCAGTAGTATTGGCAGATCCTACGAGCAGTACTTC.